These 22 T cell receptor beta chains share one sample of origin, sequenced in a study of blood T cells in healthy people across ages. Next came a second PCR, run for about 7 to 12 cycles, which used a sample-barcoded 5' primer along with a J-beta primer mix. TCRdb passed the 5' RACE reads through MiXCR, listing each CDR3 protein once. In the table there are roughly 790,000 distinct CDR3 sequences, 40% to 45% of which are singletons. The sequencing sample was made of blood. Receptors were obtained from a woman aged 55-70 years in good health.

The genes are TRBV20-1 and TRBJ2-1; D gene unclear. The V and J ends lost 6 bases and 13 bases respectively, with 28 bases between them. The CDR3 runs to 15 residues. Germline loops: CDR1 DFQATT, CDR2 SNEGSKA (reference sequence). The CDR3 nucleotides read TGCAGTGCAACCGACGGTGGATATTGGCAGTGGGGACAGTTCTTC. This translates into CSATDGGYWQWGQFF.

This chain links TRBV28 with TRBJ2-7, with 9 nucleotides matching TRBD1. The CDR3 runs to 16 residues. The V and J ends lost 2 bases and 3 bases, in that order; junction bases with no gene match: 8. Germline V gives CDR1 MDHEN, CDR2 SYDVKM. The CDR3 DNA is TGTGCCAGCAGTTTACCCGGGACAGGGTCCGTCTACGAGCAGTACTTC. It codes for CASSLPGTGSVYEQYF. Drawing the rest from reference TRBV28 and TRBJ2-7, the complete variable domain is DVKVTQSSRYLVKRTGEKVFLECVQDMDHENMFWYRQDPGLGLRLIYFSYDVKMKEKGDIPEGYSVSREKKERFSLILESASTNQTSMYLCASSLPGTGSVYEQYFGPGTRLTVT.

This chain connects TRBV28 to TRBJ2-5; TRBD2 agrees at 8 bases. The J call is in doubt because the DNA end fits TRBJ2-7 better. The germline V gene has CDR1 MDHEN and CDR2 SYDVKM. The CDR3 spans 13 residues. CDR3 bases: TGTGCCAGCCAGGGACTAGTCCCGTACGAGCAGTACTTC. It translates to CASQGLVPYEQYF.

This clonotype was counted ten times or more. This sequence joins TRBV11-2 and TRBJ2-3; TRBD2 aligns across 7 bases. This CDR3 spans 14 amino acids. The trim removed 1 base at V and 6 bases at J, leaving 4 bases unmatched. Germline V gene sequence: CDR1 SGHAT, CDR2 FQNNGV. CDR3 nucleotide sequence: TGTGCCAGCAGCTTAGGGACTAGATCGGATACGCAGTATTTT. Amino acids: CASSLGTRSDTQYF.

This clonotype has just a few counts. The chain recombines TRBV29-1 with TRBJ2-3; 8 bases line up with TRBD1. The CDR3 length is 13 residues. The V gene's germline CDR1 is SQVTM and CDR2 ANQGSEA. V dropped 7 bases and J dropped 2; count of bases not matched to a gene: 5. The CDR3 sequence is CSAGQGTTDTQYF. The CDR3 DNA is TGCAGCGCAGGACAGGGTACCACAGATACGCAGTATTTT.

The V gene is TRBV30, the J gene TRBJ1-1, with 10 positions matching TRBD1. J lost 7 bases, V lost 2 bases, and 4 bases had no gene match. Germline V lookup: CDR1 GTSNPN, CDR2 SVGIG (reference sequence). CDR3 length: 13 amino acids. CDR3 amino acids: CAWSRTGGIEAFF. CDR3 sequence (DNA): TGTGCCTGGAGTAGGACAGGGGGGATTGAAGCTTTCTTT.

The chain joins TRBV12-3 or TRBV12-4 to TRBJ1-1, with TRBD1 matching over 8 bases. This CDR3 comprises 18 residues. The V gene end was trimmed by 3 bases and the J gene end by 2 bases; junction bases not matched to a gene: 14. Here the CDR3 reads CASSFAPGQGGINTEAFF. The DNA for the CDR3 is TGTGCCAGCAGTTTTGCCCCTGGACAGGGTGGCATCAACACTGAAGCTTTCTTT.

The rearrangement links TRBV15 to TRBJ2-7; no definite D call. V dropped 1 base and J dropped 1 base, with 11 bases sitting between them. This CDR3 contains 15 residues. Germline V gene data show CDR1 as LNHNV and CDR2 as YYDKDF (reference sequence). The CDR3 is CATSRGGVGSYEQYF. The CDR3 DNA sequence: TGTGCCACCAGCAGAGGTGGGGTTGGATCCTACGAGCAGTACTTC.

There are a few counts of this clonotype. This chain connects TRBV14 to TRBJ2-1, with no clear D. The CDR3 covers 12 residues. The V end lost 0 bases, the J end lost 10 bases, and 7 bases lay between the germline ends. In germline, CDR1 is SGHDN, CDR2 FVKESK. The CDR3 protein is CASSQDPREQFF. In nucleotides, the CDR3 is TGTGCCAGCAGCCAAGATCCGCGGGAGCAGTTCTTC.

This clonotype was picked up one time. The chain couples TRBV24-1 to TRBJ2-3; D uncertain. V was shortened by 2 bases and J by 2 bases, with 13 bases between the two germline ends. The CDR3 is made up of 16 amino acids. The V gene's germline CDR1 is KGHDR and CDR2 SFDVKD. This chain's CDR3 is CATSDSKLTITDTQYF. The DNA of the CDR3 is TGTGCCACCAGTGATTCGAAGCTCACTATCACAGATACGCAGTATTTT.

A few counts support this clonotype. The chain joins TRBV12-3 or TRBV12-4 to TRBJ2-2, with D tentatively TRBD1 (5 bases). This CDR3 spans 14 amino acids. V dropped 6 bases and J dropped 0 bases, with 8 bases sitting between them. This CDR3 is CASSSTANTGELFF. The CDR3 DNA reads as TGTGCCAGCAGCTCGACAGCGAACACCGGGGAGCTGTTTTTT.

The chain couples TRBV25-1 to TRBJ2-3, with D possibly TRBD1 on 5 matching bases. V lost 4 bases and J lost 0, with 14 bases in between. Germline V gene lookup returns CDR1 MGHDK and CDR2 SYGVNS. This CDR3 contains 16 residues. CDR3 nucleotides: TGTGCCAGCAGTGCATATCAGGGTACTAGCACAGATACGCAGTATTTT. It is translated as CASSAYQGTSTDTQYF.

The chain carries TRBV5-8 and TRBJ2-7; weak D call: TRBD2 (7 bases). CDR3 length: 17 residues. Looked up from germline, CDR1 is SGHTS and CDR2 is YDEGEE. The V end was cut by 0 bases, the J end by 2 bases, with 18 bases between. The CDR3 region is CASSLGLGGQRTYEQYF. The CDR3 DNA reads TGTGCCAGCAGCTTGGGCCTGGGGGGGCAGAGGACCTACGAGCAGTACTTC. Combining the CDR3 with reference TRBV5-8 and TRBJ2-7 gives the whole variable domain EAGVTQSPTHLIKTRGQQATLRCSPISGHTSVYWYQQALGLGLQFLLWYDEGEERNRGNFPPRFSGRQFPNYSSELNVNALELEDSALYLCASSLGLGGQRTYEQYFGPGTRLTVT.

The V gene is TRBV7-9, the J gene TRBJ2-1; tentatively, D is TRBD2 (6 bases). The CDR3 loop spans 14 amino acids. V was cut by 4 bases and J by 6 bases, with 13 bases left in between. Germline V CDR1 and CDR2: SEHNR, FQNEAQ (reference sequence). The CDR3, as DNA: TGTGCCAGCAGCTCAGCGTCGCGGGGCAATGAGCAGTTCTTC. It yields the protein CASSSASRGNEQFF.

The gene calls are TRBV28 and TRBJ2-7, with D possibly being TRBD1 or TRBD2 (5 bases each). This CDR3 is built from 15 residues. The V end lost 6 bases, the J end lost 0 bases, and 15 bases lay between the germline ends. Germline loops: CDR1 MDHEN, CDR2 SYDVKM. The DNA of the CDR3 is TGTGCCAGCAGCCTGGGACGAGTGGGCTCCTACGAGCAGTACTTC. Its protein is CASSLGRVGSYEQYF.

This clonotype has only one observation. This may be a read error, as it is one base from a much larger clone. CDR3 nucleotide sequence: TGTGCCAGCAGCCTTGTTAGCGGGGGAGGCAAAACACCGTACAATGAGCAGTACTTC. Its protein is CASSLVSGGGKTPYNEQYF. This chain links TRBV4-2 with TRBJ2-1; 9 bases fit TRBD2. The DNA matches TRBJ2-7 better at its end, which makes the J call doubtful. The germline V gene has CDR1 LGHNA and CDR2 YNFKEQ. The CDR3 length is 19 residues.

This clonotype was recorded once. This chain connects TRBV5-5 to TRBJ2-1, with D perhaps given as TRBD1 or TRBD2 (5 bases each). This CDR3 is 20 amino acids long. Trimming cost V 4 bases and J 6 bases, with 32 bases left between them. The germline V gene has CDR1 SGHKS and CDR2 YYEKEE (reference sequence). The CDR3 loop reads CASSAPLGGTFEKRGNEQFF. The DNA for the CDR3 is TGTGCCAGCAGCGCTCCTCTTGGGGGAACCTTCGAAAAAAGGGGCAATGAGCAGTTCTTC.

The chain employs TRBV7-2 and TRBJ1-1; no firm D call. V was clipped by 6 bases and J by 0 bases, with 8 bases between them. Germline values: CDR1 SGHTA, CDR2 FQGNSA. The CDR3 is 13 residues long. The CDR3 region is CASRDGMNTEAFF. CDR3 in DNA: TGTGCCAGCAGAGACGGAATGAACACTGAAGCTTTCTTT.

The gene calls are TRBV27 and TRBJ2-7; D perhaps matches TRBD1 (6 bases). From germline, CDR1 is MNHEY and CDR2 SMNVEV (reference sequence). This CDR3 is built from 13 residues. V lost 5 bases and J 2 bases, leaving 10 bases between the germline ends. CDR3 in amino acids: CASSRTVPYEQYF. For the CDR3, the DNA is TGTGCCAGCAGTCGGACAGTTCCCTACGAGCAGTACTTC.

CDR3 sequence: CASSLDPDRAQGQYF. For the CDR3, the DNA is TGTGCCAGCAGCTTAGATCCAGACAGGGCGCAGGGGCAGTACTTC. The chain carries TRBV7-9 and TRBJ2-7; 7 bases line up with TRBD1. The CDR3 is 15 amino acids. With 1 base clipped from V and 9 bases from J, the junction kept 12 bases outside the gene matches. Per germline, CDR1 SEHNR and CDR2 FQNEAQ (reference sequence).

The V call is TRBV5-1, the J call TRBJ2-7, with no clear D. Germline V CDR1 and CDR2: SGHRS, YFSETQ. CDR3 length: 15 residues. The ends were cut back, 3 bases at V and 1 base at J, with 14 bases in the middle. CDR3 amino acids: CASSSEVEGSYEQYF. CDR3 bases: TGCGCCAGCAGCTCCGAGGTGGAAGGGTCCTACGAGCAGTACTTC.

This clonotype was picked up many times. The chain has TRBV3-1 and TRBJ2-5; D call uncertain. The germline V gene has CDR1 LGHDT and CDR2 YNNKEL (reference sequence). Trimming removed 2 bases from V and 1 base from J, with 5 bases in between. The CDR3 is 13 amino acids. The CDR3 coding sequence is TGTGCCAGCAGCCAAACTTTCCAAGAGACCCAGTACTTC. It encodes CASSQTFQETQYF.